Listed here is a single T cell receptor beta chain. Which antigen it targets is not known. One base away there is no much larger clone; base qualities are not given. Synthetic TCR analog templates were spiked into each PCR to estimate absolute template abundance from read counts. The immunoSEQ assay used bias-controlled V and J gene primers to amplify TCRbeta CDR3 regions from genomic DNA. Sequencing of rearranged TCRbeta segments was done at approximately 20X coverage. The original methods were these. Sequencing errors were corrected by clustering and CDR3s were annotated against IMGT to assign V, D and J genes. Downstream analyses used only productive TCRbeta rearrangements, leaving out any out-of-frame or stop-codon sequences. To compute clonality, Shannon entropy was normalized by the log of the number of unique productive sequences and then subtracted from one. Fisher's exact test with Benjamini-Hochberg correction, using a cutoff of adjusted p below 0.01, was how clones that differed between time points or between blood and tumor were identified. Entries here come from immuneACCESS through TCRdb and include only in-frame sequences with V and J called. Some clones fail to appear in such tables; in the studies checked, an unresolved V gene covers under half of the shortfall, and the cause of the remainder is unknown. V and J calls plus clone size are reproduced from that table; the DNA served to infer D and trimming. For this sample the table gives 30,000 to 40,000 clones, of which around 83% were detected only once. The top ten hold approximately 16% of the sample.

The cohort comprised 30 or so patients with locally advanced or metastatic urothelial carcinoma treated at Memorial Sloan Kettering on a trial protocol. Peripheral blood mononuclear cells were collected pretreatment and during treatment, with between 1 and 8 total time points obtained per patient. The Qiagen DNeasy Blood extraction kit was used to purify genomic DNA from total PBMCs and from tumor samples. Collected pretreatment and during treatment, PBMCs were isolated and stored as previously described. The record originates from a study of PD-L1 blockade in urothelial cancer (dated by TCRdb to 2017 to 2019). At the level of the whole study: Every patient began therapy around 2014 and was given atezolizumab 1,200 mg intravenously every 3 weeks. An ECOG performance status of 0 or 1 was recorded for the patients, and 0 to 3 prior chemotherapy regimens had been received by the patients. A median of about 150,000 T cells and around 81,000 unique TCRs was obtained from blood samples, and a median clonality of around 0.072 was observed. Pretreatment tumor samples, along with matched peripheral blood serially collected before and after atezolizumab treatment, were subjected to TCR sequencing. Several patients reached durable clinical benefit, while 20 patients did not. An exploratory multi-omic analysis was conducted of the somatic, immune and clinical correlates of response to PD-L1 blockade with atezolizumab in urothelial cancer. Blood samples were analyzed at two time points: 3 weeks after treatment start (second dose) and 6 weeks after treatment start. Twenty-five of 29 patients were identified as males with urothelial cancer of bladder origin, and a prior smoking history was reported by 18 of 29 patients. Pretreatment blood TCR-seq was available for fewer than 30 patients, at least one posttreatment blood collection was obtained for around 24 patients, and tumor TCR-seq was available for around 24 patients. Progression-free survival longer than 6 months counted as durable clinical benefit, and TCR features were additionally tested against both progression-free and overall survival. Whole exome sequencing and RNA sequencing of pretreatment tumors were performed alongside TCR sequencing in the same patients. What the study reported, not specific to this receptor: Improved progression-free and overall survival was found to be associated with pretreatment peripheral blood TCR clonality below the median. At 3 weeks after the start of treatment, tumor-associated TCR clones in peripheral blood had expanded more in patients with durable benefit (n of about 20, p = 0.022). Because the sample size was small (n of about 30) and many exploratory analyses were performed, the results are intended to be hypothesis-generating.

This material consisted of PBMCs, taken around atezolizumab (anti-PD-L1) treatment. The clonotype comes from a man between 60 and 70 years old with urothelial cancer.

The CDR3 region reads CASSLDPGDNEQFF. The nucleotide sequence reads as follows: TGTGCCAGCAGCTTAGACCCAGGGGACAATGAGCAGTTCTTC. The chain uses TRBV11-3 and TRBJ2-1; a tentative D match to TRBD1 spans 6 bases. V is shortened by 0 bases, J by 5 bases, and the region joining them spans 8 bases. Measured from the cysteine to the phenylalanine, the CDR3 is 14 residues long. Only the CDR3 part of the read is kept: 42 bases, read in frame from the first base. In the germline V gene, CDR1 corresponds to SGHNT and CDR2 to YENEEA.